A selection of T cell receptor beta chains follows, all from one sample in a study of shared clonotypes between healthy human individuals. Sequenced by immunoSEQ multiplex PCR; TCRdb stores in-frame clones only, minus some. The data hold about 470,000 clones, with roughly three quarters observed a single time. Sequences were obtained from PBMCs. The receptors shown here come from a woman between 40 and 50 years old in good health. Some clones in this sample may be carry-over from other donors' samples. The CDR3 runs from the conserved cysteine through the conserved F or W. D genes are given only for firm matches. Size is omitted from some rows. Given values are once, few, many or a class for expanded clones.

- | TRBJ2-7 | - | TRBV4-2 | CASSLEVGGEYEQYF | TGTGCCAGCAGCCTCGAGGTAGGGGGAGAGTACGAGCAGTACTTC
- | TRBJ2-7 | - | TRBV25-1 | CASSVAGSYEQYF | TGTGCCAGCAGTGTAGCCGGATCCTACGAGCAGTACTTC
TRBD2 | TRBJ2-7 | - | TRBV19 | CATTGTSGSYEQYF | TGTGCCACCACCGGGACTAGCGGCTCCTACGAGCAGTACTTC
- | TRBJ2-1 | - | TRBV2 | CASSGEMDNEQFF | TGTGCCAGCAGTGGGGAGATGGACAATGAGCAGTTCTTC
- | TRBJ2-5 | - | TRBV27 | CASSLFERGTQYF | TGTGCCAGCAGTTTATTCGAACGCGGGACCCAGTACTTC
TRBD2 | TRBJ2-2 | - | TRBV2 | CASKDGGRAIGELFF | TGTGCCAGCAAGGACGGCGGGAGGGCTATCGGGGAGCTGTTTTTT
TRBD1 | TRBJ1-2 | - | TRBV6-6 | CASSGPRGRGYGYTF | TGTGCCAGCAGTGGGCCGAGGGGGCGCGGCTATGGCTACACCTTC
- | TRBJ1-5 | - | TRBV7-8 | CASSLRDGDQPQHF | TGTGCCAGCAGCTTAAGAGATGGCGATCAGCCCCAGCATTTT
- | TRBJ2-1 | - | TRBV5-1 | CASSLERYSSYNEQFF | TGCGCCAGCAGCTTGGAACGCTACAGCTCCTACAATGAGCAGTTCTTC
- | TRBJ1-4 | few | TRBV6-1 | CASSGGRYRNEKLFF | TGTGCCAGCAGTGGGGGTCGGTACCGTAATGAAAAACTGTTTTTT